This record covers a single T cell receptor beta chain. The data belong to a study of blood T cell repertoires in COVID-19. Turning to the study itself: Collection of acute and convalescent COVID-19 samples took place in the United States, Italy and Spain. T cells, B-cell-depleted T cells, or PBMCs provided the cDNA or gDNA that served as material.

Profiling relied on immunoSEQ multiplex PCR, and the TCRdb table lists in-frame clones only, not all of them. Of some 310,000 clones in the sample, about nine tenths were seen once. Germline V gene lookup returns CDR1 SGHNT and CDR2 YENEEA. V gave up 2 bases and J gave up 4 bases, with 7 bases separating them. This CDR3 is 13 amino acids long. The sequence came from a man between 45 and 60 years old with active or convalescent COVID-19. Specimen: peripheral blood. The chain has TRBV11-3 and TRBJ2-3, with D maybe TRBD2 (5 bases). The CDR3 region is CASSLKGADTQYF. The CDR3 nucleotides are TGTGCCAGCAGCTTAAAGGGAGCAGATACGCAGTATTTT.